A selection of T cell receptor beta chains follows, all from one sample in a study of cytomegalovirus exposure and HLA in healthy donors. The assay was immunoSEQ multiplex PCR, and TCRdb's table has in-frame clones only and misses some. The sample shows roughly 170,000 clones, 75% to 90% of them seen only once. Sequencing input: PBMCs. The source is a man aged 25-45 years in good health and CMV-seropositive. CDR3s include the opening cysteine and the closing phenylalanine or tryptophan. The D gene is left open where the match is weak. Only part of the rows carry a size: once, few, many, or a class if the clone is expanded.

d_call: TRBD2
clone_size: NA
j_call: TRBJ2-3
v_call: TRBV5-8
cdr3_nt: TGTGCCAGCATAGCTAGCGGGGGGGCCCTCGGAGATACGCAGTATTTT
cdr3_aa: CASIASGGALGDTQYF

d_call: NA
clone_size: NA
j_call: TRBJ2-7
v_call: TRBV7-9
cdr3_nt: TGTGCCAGCAGCTTAGCTACAGGGAACCAGCAGTACTTC
cdr3_aa: CASSLATGNQQYF

d_call: NA
clone_size: NA
j_call: TRBJ2-1
v_call: TRBV10-3
cdr3_nt: TGTGCCATCAGTGAGACAGACAATGAGCAGTTCTTC
cdr3_aa: CAISETDNEQFF

d_call: TRBD2
clone_size: NA
j_call: TRBJ2-7
v_call: TRBV13
cdr3_nt: TGTGCCAGCAGCCCGTACGAAGCGGGGGTGCCCTACGAGCAGTACTTC
cdr3_aa: CASSPYEAGVPYEQYF

d_call: NA
clone_size: NA
j_call: TRBJ1-5
v_call: TRBV18
cdr3_nt: TGTGCCAGCTCACCCGTCCGTAATCAGCCCCAGCATTTT
cdr3_aa: CASSPVRNQPQHF

d_call: TRBD1
clone_size: NA
j_call: TRBJ1-2
v_call: TRBV2
cdr3_nt: TGTGCCAGCAGTGACGGCATGTACAGGGGTGTGGGTGGCTACACCTTC
cdr3_aa: CASSDGMYRGVGGYTF

d_call: NA
clone_size: few
j_call: TRBJ2-2
v_call: TRBV6-6
cdr3_nt: TGTGCCAGCAGCCAAACACGGAACACCGGGGAGCTGTTTTTT
cdr3_aa: CASSQTRNTGELFF

d_call: NA
clone_size: NA
j_call: TRBJ2-7
v_call: TRBV20-1
cdr3_nt: TGCAGTGCTAGTACCTACGAGCAGTACTTC
cdr3_aa: CSASTYEQYF

d_call: NA
clone_size: NA
j_call: TRBJ1-2
v_call: TRBV5-5
cdr3_nt: TGTGCCAGCAGCTTCGGGACACTTGACTATGGCTACACCTTC
cdr3_aa: CASSFGTLDYGYTF

d_call: NA
clone_size: NA
j_call: TRBJ1-5
v_call: TRBV27
cdr3_nt: TGTGCCAGCAGTGGACAGCCAAATCAGCCCCAGCATTTT
cdr3_aa: CASSGQPNQPQHF

d_call: TRBD2
clone_size: NA
j_call: TRBJ2-1
v_call: TRBV7-2
cdr3_nt: TGTGCCAGCAGCTCCCTGGGACTAGCGGGGGCCCTACAATTGGATGAGCAGTTCTTC
cdr3_aa: CASSSLGLAGALQLDEQFF